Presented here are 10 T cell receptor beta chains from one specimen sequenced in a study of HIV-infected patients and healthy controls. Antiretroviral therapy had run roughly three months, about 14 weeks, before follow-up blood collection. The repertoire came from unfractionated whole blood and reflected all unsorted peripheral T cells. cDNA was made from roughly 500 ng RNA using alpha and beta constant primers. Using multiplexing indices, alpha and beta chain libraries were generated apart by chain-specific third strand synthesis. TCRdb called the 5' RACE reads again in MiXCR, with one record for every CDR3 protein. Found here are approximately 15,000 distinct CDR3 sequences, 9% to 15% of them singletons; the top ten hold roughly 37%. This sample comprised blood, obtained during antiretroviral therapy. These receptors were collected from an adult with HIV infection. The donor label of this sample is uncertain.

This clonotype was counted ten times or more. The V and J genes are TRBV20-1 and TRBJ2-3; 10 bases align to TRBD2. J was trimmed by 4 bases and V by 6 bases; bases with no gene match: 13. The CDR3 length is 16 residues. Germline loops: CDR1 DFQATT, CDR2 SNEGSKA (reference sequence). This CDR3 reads CSAPSPTGTSADTQYF. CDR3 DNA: TGCAGTGCCCCATCTCCAACCGGGACTAGCGCAGATACGCAGTATTTT.

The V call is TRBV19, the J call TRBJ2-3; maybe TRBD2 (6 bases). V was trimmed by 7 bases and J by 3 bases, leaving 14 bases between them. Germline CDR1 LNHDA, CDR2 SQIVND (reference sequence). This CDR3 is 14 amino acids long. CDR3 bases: TGTGCCAGTAAACCCCCAGGGAGGACAGATACGCAGTATTTT. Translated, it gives CASKPPGRTDTQYF.

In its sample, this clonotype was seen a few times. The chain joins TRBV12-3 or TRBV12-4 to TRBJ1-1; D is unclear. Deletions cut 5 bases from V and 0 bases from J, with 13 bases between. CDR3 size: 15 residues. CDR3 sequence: CASSPDRNVNTEAFF. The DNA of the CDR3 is TGTGCCAGCAGTCCCGACCGTAATGTGAACACTGAAGCTTTCTTT.

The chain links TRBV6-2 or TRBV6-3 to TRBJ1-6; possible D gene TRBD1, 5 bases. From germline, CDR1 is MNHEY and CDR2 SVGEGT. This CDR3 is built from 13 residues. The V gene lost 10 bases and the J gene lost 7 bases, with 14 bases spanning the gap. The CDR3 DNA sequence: TGTGCCACCCTGGGGCAGGGCAATTCACCCCTCCACTTT. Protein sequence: CATLGQGNSPLHF.

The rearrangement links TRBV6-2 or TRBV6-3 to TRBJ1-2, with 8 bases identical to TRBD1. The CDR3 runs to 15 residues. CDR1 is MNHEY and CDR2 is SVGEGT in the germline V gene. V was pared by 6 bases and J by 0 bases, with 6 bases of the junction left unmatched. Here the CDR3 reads CASRVGTGANYGYTF. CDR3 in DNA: TGTGCCAGCAGAGTCGGGACAGGCGCTAACTATGGCTACACCTTC.

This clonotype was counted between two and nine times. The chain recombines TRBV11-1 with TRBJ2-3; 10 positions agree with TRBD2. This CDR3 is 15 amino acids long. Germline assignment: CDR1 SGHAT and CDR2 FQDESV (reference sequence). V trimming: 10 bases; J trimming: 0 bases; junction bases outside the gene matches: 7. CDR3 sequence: CATELAGESTDTQYF. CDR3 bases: TGTGCCACAGAGCTAGCGGGAGAAAGCACAGATACGCAGTATTTT.

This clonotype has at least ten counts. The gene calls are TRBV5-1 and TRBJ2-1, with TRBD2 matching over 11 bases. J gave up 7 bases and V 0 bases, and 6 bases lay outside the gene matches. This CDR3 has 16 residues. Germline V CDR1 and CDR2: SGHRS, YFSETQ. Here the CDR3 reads CASSLEATSGGNEQFF. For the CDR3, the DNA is TGCGCCAGCAGCTTGGAAGCCACTAGCGGGGGTAATGAGCAGTTCTTC.

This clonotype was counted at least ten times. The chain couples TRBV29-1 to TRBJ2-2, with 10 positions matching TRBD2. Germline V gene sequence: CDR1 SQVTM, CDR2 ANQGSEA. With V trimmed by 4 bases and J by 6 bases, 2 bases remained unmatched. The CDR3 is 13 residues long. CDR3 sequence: CSVGGLAAGELFF. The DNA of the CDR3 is TGCAGCGTTGGCGGACTAGCGGCCGGGGAGCTGTTTTTT.

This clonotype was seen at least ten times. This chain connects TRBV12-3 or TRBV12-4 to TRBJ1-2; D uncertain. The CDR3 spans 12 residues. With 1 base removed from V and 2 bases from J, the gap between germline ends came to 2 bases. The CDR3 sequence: CASSLGNYGYTF. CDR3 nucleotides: TGTGCCAGCAGTTTAGGAAACTATGGCTACACCTTC.

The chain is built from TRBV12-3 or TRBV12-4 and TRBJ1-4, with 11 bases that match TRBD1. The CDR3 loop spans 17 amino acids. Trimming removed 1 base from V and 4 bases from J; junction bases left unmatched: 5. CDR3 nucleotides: TGTGCCAGCAGTTTAGGGACAGGGGGCTTTTTTAATGAAAAACTGTTTTTT. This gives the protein CASSLGTGGFFNEKLFF.